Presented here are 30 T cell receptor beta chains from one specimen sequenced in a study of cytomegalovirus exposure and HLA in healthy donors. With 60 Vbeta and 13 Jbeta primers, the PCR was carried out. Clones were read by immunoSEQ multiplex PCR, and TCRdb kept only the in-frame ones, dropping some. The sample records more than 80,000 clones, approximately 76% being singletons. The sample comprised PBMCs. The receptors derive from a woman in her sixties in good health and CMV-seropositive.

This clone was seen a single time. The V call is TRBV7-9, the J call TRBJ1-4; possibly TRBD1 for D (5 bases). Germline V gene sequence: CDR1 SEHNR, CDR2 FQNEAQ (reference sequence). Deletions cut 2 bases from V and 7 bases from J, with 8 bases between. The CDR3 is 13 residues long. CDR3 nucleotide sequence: TGTGCCAGCAGCTTATTCAGGGCTGAAAAACTGTTTTTT. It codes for CASSLFRAEKLFF.

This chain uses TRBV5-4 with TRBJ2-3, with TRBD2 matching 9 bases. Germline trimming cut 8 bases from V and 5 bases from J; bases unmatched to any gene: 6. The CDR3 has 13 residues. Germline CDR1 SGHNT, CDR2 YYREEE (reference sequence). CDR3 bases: TGTGCCAGTCGCGGGAGGGTACAAGATACGCAGTATTTT. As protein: CASRGRVQDTQYF. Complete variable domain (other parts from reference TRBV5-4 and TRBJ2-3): ETGVTQSPTHLIKTRGQQVTLRCSSQSGHNTVSWYQQALGQGPQFIFQYYREEENGRGNFPPRFSGLQFPNYSSELNVNALELDDSALYLCASRGRVQDTQYFGPGTRLTVL.

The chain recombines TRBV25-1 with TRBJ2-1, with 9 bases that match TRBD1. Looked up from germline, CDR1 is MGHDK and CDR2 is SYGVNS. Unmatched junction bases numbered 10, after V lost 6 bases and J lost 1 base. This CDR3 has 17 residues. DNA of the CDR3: TGTGCCAGCAGCCCCCGTACGGGACAGGGTTCCTACAATGAGCAGTTCTTC. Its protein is CASSPRTGQGSYNEQFF.

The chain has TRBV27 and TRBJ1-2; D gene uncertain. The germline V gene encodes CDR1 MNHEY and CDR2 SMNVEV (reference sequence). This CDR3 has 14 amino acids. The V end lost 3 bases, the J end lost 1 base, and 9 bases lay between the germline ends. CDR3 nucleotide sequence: TGTGCCAGCAGTTTGCGGGCGGGTAACTATGGCTACACCTTC. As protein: CASSLRAGNYGYTF.

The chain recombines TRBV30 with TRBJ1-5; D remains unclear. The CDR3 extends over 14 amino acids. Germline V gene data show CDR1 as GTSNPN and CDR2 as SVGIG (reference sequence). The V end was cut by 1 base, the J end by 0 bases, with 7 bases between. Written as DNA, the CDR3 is TGTGCCTGGAGTGAGCAGGTTAGCAATCAGCCCCAGCATTTT. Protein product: CAWSEQVSNQPQHF.

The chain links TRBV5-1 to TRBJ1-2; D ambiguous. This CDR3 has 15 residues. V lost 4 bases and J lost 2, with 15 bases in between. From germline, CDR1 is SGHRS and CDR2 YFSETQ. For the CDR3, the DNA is TGCGCCAGCAGCCGCGGGATTCCGGGGAACTATGGCTACACCTTC. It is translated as CASSRGIPGNYGYTF.

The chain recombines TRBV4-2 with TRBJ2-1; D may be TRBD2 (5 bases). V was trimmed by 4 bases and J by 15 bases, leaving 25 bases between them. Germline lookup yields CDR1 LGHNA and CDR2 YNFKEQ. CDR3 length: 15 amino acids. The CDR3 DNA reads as TGTGCCAGCAGCCCAAGGACTCATGTTGAGTTACAGTGGTTCTTC. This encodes CASSPRTHVELQWFF.

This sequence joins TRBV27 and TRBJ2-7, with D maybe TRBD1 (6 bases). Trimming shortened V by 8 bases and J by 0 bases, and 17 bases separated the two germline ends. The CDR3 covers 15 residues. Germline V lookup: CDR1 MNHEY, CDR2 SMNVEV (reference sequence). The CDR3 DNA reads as TGTGCCAGCTCCCCAAGAGGGGGTTACTCCTACGAGCAGTACTTC. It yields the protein CASSPRGGYSYEQYF.

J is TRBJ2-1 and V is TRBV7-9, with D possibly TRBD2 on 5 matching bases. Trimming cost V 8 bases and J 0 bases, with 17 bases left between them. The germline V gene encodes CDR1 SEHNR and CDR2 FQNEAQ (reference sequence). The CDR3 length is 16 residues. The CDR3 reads CASYRFTGSSYNEQFF. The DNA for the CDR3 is TGTGCCAGCTATCGGTTTACGGGGAGCTCCTACAATGAGCAGTTCTTC. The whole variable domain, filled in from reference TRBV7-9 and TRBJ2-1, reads DTGVSQNPRHKITKRGQNVTFRCDPISEHNRLYWYRQTLGQGPEFLTYFQNEAQLEKSRLLSDRFSAERPKGSFSTLEIQRTEQGDSAMYLCASYRFTGSSYNEQFFGPGTRLTVL.

The CDR3 region is CASRATGVGNTIYF. Here the CDR3 DNA reads TGTGCCAGCAGAGCGACAGGGGTCGGAAACACCATATATTTT. This chain links TRBV2 with TRBJ1-3, with 8 bases lining up with TRBD1. The germline V gene has CDR1 SNHLY and CDR2 FYNNEI. V was pared by 6 bases and J by 4 bases, with 5 bases of the junction left unmatched. The CDR3 has 14 residues.

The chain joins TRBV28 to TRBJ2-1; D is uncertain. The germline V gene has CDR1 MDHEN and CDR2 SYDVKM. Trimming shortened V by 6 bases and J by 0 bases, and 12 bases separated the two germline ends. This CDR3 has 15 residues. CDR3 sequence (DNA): TGTGCCAGCAGCCGAGAACTAAGCTCCTACAATGAGCAGTTCTTC. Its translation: CASSRELSSYNEQFF.

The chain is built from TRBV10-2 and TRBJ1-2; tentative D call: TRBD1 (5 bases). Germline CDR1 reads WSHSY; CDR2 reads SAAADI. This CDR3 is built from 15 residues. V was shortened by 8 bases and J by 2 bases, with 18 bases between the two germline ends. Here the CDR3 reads CASSPGSRGNYGYTF. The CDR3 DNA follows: TGCGCCAGCTCCCCGGGGTCGCGGGGGAACTATGGCTACACCTTC.

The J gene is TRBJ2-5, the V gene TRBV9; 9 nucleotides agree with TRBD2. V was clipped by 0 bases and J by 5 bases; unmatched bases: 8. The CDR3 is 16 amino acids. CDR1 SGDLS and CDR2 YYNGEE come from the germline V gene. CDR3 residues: CASSVGPSGMMETQYF. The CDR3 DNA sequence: TGTGCCAGCAGCGTAGGTCCTAGCGGGATGATGGAGACCCAGTACTTC.

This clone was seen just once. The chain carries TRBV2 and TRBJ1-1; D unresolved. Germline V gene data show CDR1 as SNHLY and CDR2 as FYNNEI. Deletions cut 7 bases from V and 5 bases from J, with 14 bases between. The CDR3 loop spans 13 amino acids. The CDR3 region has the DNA TGTGCCAGCACCGTGATTTCCGGGACTGAAGCTTTCTTT. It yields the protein CASTVISGTEAFF.

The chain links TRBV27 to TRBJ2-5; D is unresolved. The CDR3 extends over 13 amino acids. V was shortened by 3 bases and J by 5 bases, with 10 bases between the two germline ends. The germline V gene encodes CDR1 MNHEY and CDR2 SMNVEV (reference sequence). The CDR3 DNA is TGTGCCAGCAGTTTTGGTCGGTGGGAGACCCAGTACTTC. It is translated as CASSFGRWETQYF.

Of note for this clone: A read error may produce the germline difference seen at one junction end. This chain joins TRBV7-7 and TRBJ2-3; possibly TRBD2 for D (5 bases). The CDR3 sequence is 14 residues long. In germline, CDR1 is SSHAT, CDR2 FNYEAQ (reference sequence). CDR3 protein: CASSPSPGTDTQYF. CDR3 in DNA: TGTGCTAGCAGCCCCTCCCCGGGGACAGATACGCAGTATTTT.

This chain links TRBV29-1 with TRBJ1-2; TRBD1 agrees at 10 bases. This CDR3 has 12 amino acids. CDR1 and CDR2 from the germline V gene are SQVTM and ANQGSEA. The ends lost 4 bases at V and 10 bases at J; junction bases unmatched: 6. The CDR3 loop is CSVAPGQGFYTF. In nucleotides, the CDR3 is TGCAGCGTTGCCCCGGGACAGGGGTTCTACACCTTC.

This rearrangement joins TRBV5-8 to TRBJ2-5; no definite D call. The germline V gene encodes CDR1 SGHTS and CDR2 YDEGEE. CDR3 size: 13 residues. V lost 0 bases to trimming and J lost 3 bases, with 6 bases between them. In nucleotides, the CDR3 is TGTGCCAGCAGCTTGGGTCCTGAAGAGACCCAGTACTTC. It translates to CASSLGPEETQYF.

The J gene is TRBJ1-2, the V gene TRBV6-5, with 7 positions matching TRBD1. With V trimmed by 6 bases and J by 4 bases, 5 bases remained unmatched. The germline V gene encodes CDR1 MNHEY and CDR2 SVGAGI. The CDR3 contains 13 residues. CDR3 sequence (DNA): TGTGCCAGCAGCCAATACAGGGGCTATGGCTACACCTTC. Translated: CASSQYRGYGYTF.

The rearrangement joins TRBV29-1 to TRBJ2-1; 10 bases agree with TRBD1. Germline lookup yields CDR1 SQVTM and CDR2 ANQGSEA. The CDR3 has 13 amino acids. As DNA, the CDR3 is TGCAGTTTCGGACAGGGGGCCTACAATGAGCAGTTCTTC. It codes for CSFGQGAYNEQFF.

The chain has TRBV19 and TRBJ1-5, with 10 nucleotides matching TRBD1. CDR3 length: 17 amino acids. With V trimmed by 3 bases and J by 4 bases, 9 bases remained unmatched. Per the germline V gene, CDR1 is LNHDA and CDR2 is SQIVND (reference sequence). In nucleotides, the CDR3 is TGTGCCAGTAGTATGGCGACAGGGGGCGTTCGGAATCAGCCCCAGCATTTT. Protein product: CASSMATGGVRNQPQHF.

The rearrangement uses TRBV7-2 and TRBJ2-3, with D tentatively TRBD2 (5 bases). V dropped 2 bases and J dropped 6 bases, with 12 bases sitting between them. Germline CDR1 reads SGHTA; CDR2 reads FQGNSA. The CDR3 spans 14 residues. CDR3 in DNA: TGTGCCAGCAGCTTAACCCCCCAGCGGGATACGCAGTATTTT. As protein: CASSLTPQRDTQYF. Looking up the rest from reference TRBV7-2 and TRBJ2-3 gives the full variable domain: GAGVSQSPSNKVTEKGKDVELRCDPISGHTALYWYRQSLGQGLEFLIYFQGNSAPDKSGLPSDRFSAERTGGSVSTLTIQRTQQEDSAVYLCASSLTPQRDTQYFGPGTRLTVL.

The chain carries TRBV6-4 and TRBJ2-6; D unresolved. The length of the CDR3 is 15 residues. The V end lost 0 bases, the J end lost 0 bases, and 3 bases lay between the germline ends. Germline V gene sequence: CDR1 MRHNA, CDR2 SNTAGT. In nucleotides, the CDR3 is TGTGCCAGCAGTGACTCGAGCTCTGGGGCCAACGTCCTGACTTTC. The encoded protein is CASSDSSSGANVLTF.

CDR3 bases: TGCGCCAGCAGTGAGAATTTCGGCGGGAGGGTTAGCGAGCAGTACTTC. Its protein product is CASSENFGGRVSEQYF. J is TRBJ2-7 and V is TRBV10-1; TRBD2 matches 9 bases. Per the germline V gene, CDR1 is WNHNN and CDR2 is SYGVQD (reference sequence). The CDR3 consists of 16 residues. J was trimmed by 6 bases and V by 2 bases; bases with no gene match: 11.

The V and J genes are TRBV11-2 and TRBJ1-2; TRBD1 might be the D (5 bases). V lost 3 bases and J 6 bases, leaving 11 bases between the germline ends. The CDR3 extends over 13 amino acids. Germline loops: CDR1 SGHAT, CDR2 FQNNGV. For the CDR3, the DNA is TGTGCCAGCAGCTTTAGGCAGGGTCATGGCTACACCTTC. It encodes CASSFRQGHGYTF.

The DNA for the CDR3 is TGTGCCAGCAGTTTTCACCAGGGAGGGGGGCTGACAGATACGCAGTATTTT. Protein product: CASSFHQGGGLTDTQYF. The chain carries TRBV28 and TRBJ2-3; tentatively, D is TRBD2 (7 bases). The length of the CDR3 is 17 residues. Looked up from germline, CDR1 is MDHEN and CDR2 is SYDVKM. V gave up 3 bases and J gave up 3 bases, with 19 bases separating them.

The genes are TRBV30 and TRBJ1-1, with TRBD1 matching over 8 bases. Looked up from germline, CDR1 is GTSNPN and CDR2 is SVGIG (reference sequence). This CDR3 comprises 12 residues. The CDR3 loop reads CALDRVNTEAFF. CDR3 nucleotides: TGTGCACTGGACAGGGTGAACACTGAAGCTTTCTTT.

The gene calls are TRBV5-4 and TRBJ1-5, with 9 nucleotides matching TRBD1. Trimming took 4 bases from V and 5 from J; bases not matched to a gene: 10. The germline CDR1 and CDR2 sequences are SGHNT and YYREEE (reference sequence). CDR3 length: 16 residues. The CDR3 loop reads CASSTGGWTGDQPQHF. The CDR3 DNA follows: TGTGCCAGCAGCACGGGGGGTTGGACAGGGGATCAGCCCCAGCATTTT. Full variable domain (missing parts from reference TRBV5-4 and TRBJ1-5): ETGVTQSPTHLIKTRGQQVTLRCSSQSGHNTVSWYQQALGQGPQFIFQYYREEENGRGNFPPRFSGLQFPNYSSELNVNALELDDSALYLCASSTGGWTGDQPQHFGDGTRLSIL.

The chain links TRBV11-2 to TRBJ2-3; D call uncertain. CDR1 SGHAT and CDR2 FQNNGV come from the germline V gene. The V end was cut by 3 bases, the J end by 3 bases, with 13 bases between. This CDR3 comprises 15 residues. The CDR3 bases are TGTGCCAGCAGCTTCGCGGCTGTCGGGACAGATACGCAGTATTTT. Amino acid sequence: CASSFAAVGTDTQYF.

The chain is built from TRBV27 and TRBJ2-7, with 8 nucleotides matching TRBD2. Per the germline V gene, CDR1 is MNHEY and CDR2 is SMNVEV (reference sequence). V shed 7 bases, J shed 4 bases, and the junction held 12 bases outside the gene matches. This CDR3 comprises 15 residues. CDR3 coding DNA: TGTGCCAGCACTGGCCGCGTAGCGGGACAATACGAGCAGTACTTC. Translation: CASTGRVAGQYEQYF.